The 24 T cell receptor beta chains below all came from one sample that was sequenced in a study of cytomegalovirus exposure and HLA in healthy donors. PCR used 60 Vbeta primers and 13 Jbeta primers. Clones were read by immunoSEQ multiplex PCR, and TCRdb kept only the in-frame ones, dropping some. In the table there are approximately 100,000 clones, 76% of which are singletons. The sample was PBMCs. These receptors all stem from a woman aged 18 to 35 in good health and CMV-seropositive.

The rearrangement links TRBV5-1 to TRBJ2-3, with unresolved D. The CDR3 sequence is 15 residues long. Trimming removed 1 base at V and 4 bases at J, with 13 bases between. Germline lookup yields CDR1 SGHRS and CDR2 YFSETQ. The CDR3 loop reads CASSLTATPPDTQYF. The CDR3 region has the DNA TGCGCCAGCAGCTTGACGGCGACTCCACCAGATACGCAGTATTTT.

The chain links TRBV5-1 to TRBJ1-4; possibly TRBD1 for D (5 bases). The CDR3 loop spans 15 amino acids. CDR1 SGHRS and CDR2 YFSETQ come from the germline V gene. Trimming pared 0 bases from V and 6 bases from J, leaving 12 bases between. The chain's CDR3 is CASSLERRGYEKLFF. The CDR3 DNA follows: TGCGCCAGCAGCTTGGAAAGGAGGGGCTATGAAAAACTGTTTTTT. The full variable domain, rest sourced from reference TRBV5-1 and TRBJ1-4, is KAGVTQTPRYLIKTRGQQVTLSCSPISGHRSVSWYQQTPGQGLQFLFEYFSETQRNKGNFPGRFSGRQFSNSRSEMNVSTLELGDSALYLCASSLERRGYEKLFFGSGTQLSVL.

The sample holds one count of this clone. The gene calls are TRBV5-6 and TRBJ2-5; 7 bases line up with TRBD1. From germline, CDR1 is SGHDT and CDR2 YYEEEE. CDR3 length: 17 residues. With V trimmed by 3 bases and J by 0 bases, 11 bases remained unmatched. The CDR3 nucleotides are TGTGCCAGCAGCTGGCCACGGGGACAGCAGTACCAAGAGACCCAGTACTTC. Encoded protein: CASSWPRGQQYQETQYF.

CDR3 protein: CASSLGGLWTANSNQPQHF. The CDR3 nucleotides read TGTGCCAGCAGCTTAGGGGGGCTGTGGACAGCAAATAGCAATCAGCCCCAGCATTTT. The chain links TRBV7-9 to TRBJ1-5; D may be TRBD1 (6 bases). The V end lost 1 base, the J end lost 0 bases, and 19 bases lay between the germline ends. Per germline, CDR1 SEHNR and CDR2 FQNEAQ (reference sequence). This CDR3 contains 19 residues.

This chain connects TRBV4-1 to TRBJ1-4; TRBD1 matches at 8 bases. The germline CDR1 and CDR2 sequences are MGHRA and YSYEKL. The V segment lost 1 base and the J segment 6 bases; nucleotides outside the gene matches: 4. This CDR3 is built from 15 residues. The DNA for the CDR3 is TGCGCCAGCAGCCAAGGGACAGGGATATATGAAAAACTGTTTTTT. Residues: CASSQGTGIYEKLFF.

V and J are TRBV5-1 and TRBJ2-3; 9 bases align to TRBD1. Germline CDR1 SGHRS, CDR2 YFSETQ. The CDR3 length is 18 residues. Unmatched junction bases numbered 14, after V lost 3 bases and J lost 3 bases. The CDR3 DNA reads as TGCGCCAGCAGCTCCTCTTTTAGGGACAGGGTAGGGACAGATACGCAGTATTTT. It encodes CASSSSFRDRVGTDTQYF.

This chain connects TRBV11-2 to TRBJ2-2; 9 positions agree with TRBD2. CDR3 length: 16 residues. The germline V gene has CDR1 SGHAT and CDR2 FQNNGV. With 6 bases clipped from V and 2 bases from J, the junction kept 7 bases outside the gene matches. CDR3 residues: CASRRPSGANTGELFF. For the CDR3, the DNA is TGTGCCAGCAGGCGACCTAGCGGGGCTAACACCGGGGAGCTGTTTTTT.

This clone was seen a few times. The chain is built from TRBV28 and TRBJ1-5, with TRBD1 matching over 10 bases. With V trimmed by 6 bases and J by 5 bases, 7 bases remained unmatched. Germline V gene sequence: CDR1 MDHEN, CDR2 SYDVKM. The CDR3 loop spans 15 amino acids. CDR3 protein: CASSSGQGGHQPQHF. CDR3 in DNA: TGTGCCAGCAGCTCTGGACAGGGGGGCCATCAGCCCCAGCATTTT.

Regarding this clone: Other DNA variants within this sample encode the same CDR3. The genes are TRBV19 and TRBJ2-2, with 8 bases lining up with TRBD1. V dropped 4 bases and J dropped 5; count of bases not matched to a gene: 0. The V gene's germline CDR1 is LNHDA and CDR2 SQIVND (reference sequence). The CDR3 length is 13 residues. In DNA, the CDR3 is TGTGCCAGTAGTAGACAGGGGACCGGGGAGCTGTTTTTT. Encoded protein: CASSRQGTGELFF.

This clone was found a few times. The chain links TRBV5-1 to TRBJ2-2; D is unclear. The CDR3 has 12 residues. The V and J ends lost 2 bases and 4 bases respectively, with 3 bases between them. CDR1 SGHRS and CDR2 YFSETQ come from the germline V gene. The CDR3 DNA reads TGCGCCAGCAGCTTTAGCACCGGGGAGCTGTTTTTT. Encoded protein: CASSFSTGELFF.

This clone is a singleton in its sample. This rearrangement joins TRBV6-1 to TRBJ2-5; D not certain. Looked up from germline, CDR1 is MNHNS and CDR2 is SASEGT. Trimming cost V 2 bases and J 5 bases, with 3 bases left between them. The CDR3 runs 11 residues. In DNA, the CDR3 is TGTGCCAGCAGTGAACATGAGACCCAGTACTTC. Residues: CASSEHETQYF.

CDR3 nucleotide sequence: TGTGCCAGCAGCGGTAGGAGTGGGGCCTACGAGCAGTACTTC. Its translation is CASSGRSGAYEQYF. The gene calls are TRBV6-5 and TRBJ2-5; D is uncertain. The better agreement between TRBJ2-7 and the DNA end casts doubt on the J call. The CDR3 has 14 amino acids. The germline V gene encodes CDR1 MNHEY and CDR2 SVGAGI.

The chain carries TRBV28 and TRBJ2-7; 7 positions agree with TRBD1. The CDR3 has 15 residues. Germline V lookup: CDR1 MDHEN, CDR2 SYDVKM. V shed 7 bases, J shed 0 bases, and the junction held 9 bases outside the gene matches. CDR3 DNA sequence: TGTGCCAGCACCTCACTACAGGGGAACTCCTACGAGCAGTACTTC. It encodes CASTSLQGNSYEQYF.

CDR3 residues: CASSNIDTEAFF. DNA of the CDR3: TGTGCCAGCAGCAACATTGACACTGAAGCTTTCTTT. The J gene is TRBJ1-1, the V gene TRBV11-3; D gene ambiguous. Germline CDR1 reads SGHNT; CDR2 reads YENEEA. Deletions cut 5 bases from V and 3 bases from J, with 7 bases between. This CDR3 comprises 12 residues.

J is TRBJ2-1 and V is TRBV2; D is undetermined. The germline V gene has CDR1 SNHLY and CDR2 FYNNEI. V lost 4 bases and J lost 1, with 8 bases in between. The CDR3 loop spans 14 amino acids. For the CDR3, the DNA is TGTGCCAGCAGTGCGGTAGATTCCTACAATGAGCAGTTCTTC. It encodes CASSAVDSYNEQFF. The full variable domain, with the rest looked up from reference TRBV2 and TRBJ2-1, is EPEVTQTPSHQVTQMGQEVILRCVPISNHLYFYWYRQILGQKVEFLVSFYNNEISEKSEIFDDQFSVERPDGSNFTLKIRSTKLEDSAMYFCASSAVDSYNEQFFGPGTRLTVL.

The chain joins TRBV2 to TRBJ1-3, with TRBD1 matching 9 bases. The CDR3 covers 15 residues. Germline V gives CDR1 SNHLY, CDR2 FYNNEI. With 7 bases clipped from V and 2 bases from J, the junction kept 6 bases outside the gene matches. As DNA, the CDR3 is TGTGCCAGCATTGGGGGACAGGGTCCTGGAAACACCATATATTTT. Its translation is CASIGGQGPGNTIYF.

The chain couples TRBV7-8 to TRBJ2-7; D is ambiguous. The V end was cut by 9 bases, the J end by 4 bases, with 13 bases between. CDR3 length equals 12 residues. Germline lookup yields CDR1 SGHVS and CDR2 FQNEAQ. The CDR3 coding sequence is TGTGCCAGTAGTATGAACCCATACGAGCAGTACTTC. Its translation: CASSMNPYEQYF.

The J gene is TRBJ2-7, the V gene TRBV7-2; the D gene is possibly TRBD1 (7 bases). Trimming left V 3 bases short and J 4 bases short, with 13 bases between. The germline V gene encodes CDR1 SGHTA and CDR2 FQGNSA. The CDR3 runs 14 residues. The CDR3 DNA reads TGTGCCAGCAGCTTGCTGCAGGGGGGATACGAGCAGTACTTC. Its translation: CASSLLQGGYEQYF.

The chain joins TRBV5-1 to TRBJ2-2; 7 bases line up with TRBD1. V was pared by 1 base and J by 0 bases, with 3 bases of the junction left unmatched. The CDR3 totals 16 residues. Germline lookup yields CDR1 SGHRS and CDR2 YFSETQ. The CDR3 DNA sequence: TGCGCCAGCAGCTTGACAGGGGTTACGAACACCGGGGAGCTGTTTTTT. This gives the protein CASSLTGVTNTGELFF.

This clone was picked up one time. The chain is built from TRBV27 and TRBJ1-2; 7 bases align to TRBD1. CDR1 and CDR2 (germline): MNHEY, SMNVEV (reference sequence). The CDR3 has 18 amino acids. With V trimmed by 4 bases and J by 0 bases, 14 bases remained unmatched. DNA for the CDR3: TGTGCCAGCAGTTCAATGGGACAGATAGAGAGTACTAACTATGGCTACACCTTC. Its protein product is CASSSMGQIESTNYGYTF.

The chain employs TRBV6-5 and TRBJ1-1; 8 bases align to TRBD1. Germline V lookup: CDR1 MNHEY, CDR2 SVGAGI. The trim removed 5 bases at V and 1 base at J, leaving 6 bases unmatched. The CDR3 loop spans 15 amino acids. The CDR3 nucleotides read TGTGCCAGCAGTCTAAATACAGGGGGGAACACTGAAGCTTTCTTT. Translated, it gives CASSLNTGGNTEAFF.

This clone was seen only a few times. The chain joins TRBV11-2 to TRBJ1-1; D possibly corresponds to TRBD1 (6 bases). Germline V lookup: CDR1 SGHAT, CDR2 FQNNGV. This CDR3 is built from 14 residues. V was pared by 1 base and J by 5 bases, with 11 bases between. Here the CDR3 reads CASSLGQGSTEAFF. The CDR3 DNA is TGTGCCAGCAGCTTAGGCCAGGGGAGTACTGAAGCTTTCTTT.

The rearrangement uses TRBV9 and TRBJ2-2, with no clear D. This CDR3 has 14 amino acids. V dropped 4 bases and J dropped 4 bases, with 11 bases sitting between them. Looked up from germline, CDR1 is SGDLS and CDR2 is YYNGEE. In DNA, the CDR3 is TGTGCCAGCAGCTCCGAATACGGCACCGGGGAGCTGTTTTTT. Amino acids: CASSSEYGTGELFF. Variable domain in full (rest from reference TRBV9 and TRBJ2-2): DSGVTQTPKHLITATGQRVTLRCSPRSGDLSVYWYQQSLDQGLQFLIQYYNGEERAKGNILERFSAQQFPDLHSELNLSSLELGDSALYFCASSSEYGTGELFFGEGSRLTVL.

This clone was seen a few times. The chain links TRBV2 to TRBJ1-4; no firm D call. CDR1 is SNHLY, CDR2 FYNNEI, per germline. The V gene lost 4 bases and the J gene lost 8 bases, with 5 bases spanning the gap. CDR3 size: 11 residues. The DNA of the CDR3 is TGTGCCAGCAGTGGCTACGAAAAACTGTTTTTT. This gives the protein CASSGYEKLFF.